These T cell receptor beta chains were read from a single sample in a study of identical twins. TCRdb re-derived calls from the 5' RACE reads in MiXCR, one entry per CDR3 protein. Here the sample spans 400,000 to 500,000 distinct CDR3 sequences, roughly an eighth being singletons. This sample also belongs to another study, concerning yellow fever vaccine responses in identical twins.

Sequencing was carried out using CD4+ T cells sorted from blood. The receptors derive from a woman younger than 35 in good health. Each CDR3 is given with its conserved first and last residue. The D gene is left open where the match is weak. Some rows have no size entry. The others give once, few or many, or a class for an expanded clone.

d_call j_call v_call clone_size cdr3_nt cdr3_aa
TRBD2 TRBJ2-7 TRBV20-1 . TGCAGTGCTGGGACTAGAGGGCTCTACGAGCAGTACTTC CSAGTRGLYEQYF
. TRBJ2-7 TRBV11-2 few TGTGCCAGCAGCACCCGGGGAGTCGGGGAGCAGTACTTC CASSTRGVGEQYF
TRBD2 TRBJ2-4 TRBV9 few TGTGCCAGCAGCCCTCATAGCGGGAACCAAAACATTCAGTACTTC CASSPHSGNQNIQYF
. TRBJ2-3 TRBV20-1 many TGCAGTGCTAGAGATTTTTCGGCAGGCAGGACAGATACGCAGTATTTT CSARDFSAGRTDTQYF
. TRBJ1-1 TRBV7-9 . TGTGCCAGCAGCACCGTCAGGGATTTCACTGAAGCTTTCTTT CASSTVRDFTEAFF
TRBD2 TRBJ2-3 TRBV4-3 . TGCGCCAGCAGCCAAGCCCCTGGACTAGCGGGAGCCACAGATACGCAGTATTTT CASSQAPGLAGATDTQYF
. TRBJ2-3 TRBV5-1 few TGCGCCAGCAGCTTGGAATCCCGCGCTTCCACAGATACGCAGTATTTT CASSLESRASTDTQYF
. TRBJ2-3 TRBV18 . TGTGCCAGCTCACCTCGAATTCTCTCCGGCGCCAACAGGGCAGGTTATACGCAGTATTTT CASSPRILSGANRAGYTQYF
. TRBJ1-3 TRBV3-1 few TGTGCCAGCAGAGTAGGGACTGGAAACACCATATATTTT CASRVGTGNTIYF
TRBD2 TRBJ2-7 TRBV5-1 many TGCGCCAGCAGCTTTAGGACTAGCGGGAGGTCGACCTACGAGCAGTACTTC CASSFRTSGRSTYEQYF
TRBD1 TRBJ1-5 TRBV20-1 . TGCAGTGCTTCCCAGGGGGATAGCAATCAGCCCCAGCATTTT CSASQGDSNQPQHF